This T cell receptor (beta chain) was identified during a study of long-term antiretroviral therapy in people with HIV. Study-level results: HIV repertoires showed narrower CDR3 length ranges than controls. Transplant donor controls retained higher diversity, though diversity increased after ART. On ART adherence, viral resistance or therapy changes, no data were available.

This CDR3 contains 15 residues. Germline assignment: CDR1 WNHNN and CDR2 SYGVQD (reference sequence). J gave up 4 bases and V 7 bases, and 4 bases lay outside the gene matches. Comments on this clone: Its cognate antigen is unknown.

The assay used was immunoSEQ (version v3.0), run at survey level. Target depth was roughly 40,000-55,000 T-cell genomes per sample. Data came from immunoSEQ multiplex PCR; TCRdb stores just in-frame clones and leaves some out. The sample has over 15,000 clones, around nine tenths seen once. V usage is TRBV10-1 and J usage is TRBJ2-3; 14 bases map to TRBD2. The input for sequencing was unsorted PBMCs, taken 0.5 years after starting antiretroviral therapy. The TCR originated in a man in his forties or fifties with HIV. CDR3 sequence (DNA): TGCGCCAGCATGACTAGCGGGAGGGGGCCAGATACGCAGTATTTT. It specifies CASMTSGRGPDTQYF.